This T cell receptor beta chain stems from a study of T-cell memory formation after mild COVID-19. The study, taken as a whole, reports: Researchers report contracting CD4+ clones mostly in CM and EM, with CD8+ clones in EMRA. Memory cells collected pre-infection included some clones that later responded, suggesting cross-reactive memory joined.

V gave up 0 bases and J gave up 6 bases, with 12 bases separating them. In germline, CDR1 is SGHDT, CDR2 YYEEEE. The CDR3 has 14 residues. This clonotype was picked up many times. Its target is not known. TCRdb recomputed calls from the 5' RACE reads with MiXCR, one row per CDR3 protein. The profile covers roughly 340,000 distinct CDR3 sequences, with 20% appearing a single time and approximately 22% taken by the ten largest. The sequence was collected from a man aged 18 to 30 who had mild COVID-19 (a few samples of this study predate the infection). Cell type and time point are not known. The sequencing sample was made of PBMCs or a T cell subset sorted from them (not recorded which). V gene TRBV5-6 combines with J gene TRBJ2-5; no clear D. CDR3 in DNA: TGTGCCAGCAGCTTGGACGGCCAGCTACAGACCCAGTACTTC. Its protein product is CASSLDGQLQTQYF.